The 20 T cell receptor beta chains below were found in one sample sequenced in a study of vaccination and CD4 T cells after COVID-19. Treatment described: approximately 10-day PBMC culture with coronavirus spike peptide pools or control peptides (ViraFEST assay). Once obtained from cultured CD4+ T cells, the DNA was sequenced using the Oncomine TCR Beta short-read assay. TCRdb ran MiXCR on the PCR reads and lists one entry per CDR3 protein. Among about 13,000 distinct CDR3 sequences listed, 25% to 30% were seen once. No antigen has been assigned to these receptors. This specimen consisted of CD4+ T cells from blood, cultured in vitro, obtained before SARS-CoV-2 vaccination. The receptors derive from a human donor who received a COVID-19 vaccine.

The sample holds a few counts of this clonotype. This chain joins TRBV20-1 and TRBJ2-5; the D is unclear. CDR1 is DFQATT, CDR2 SNEGSKA, per germline (reference sequence). V was clipped by 5 bases and J by 0 bases, with 10 bases between them. The CDR3 contains 13 residues. The CDR3 sequence: CSAQHRDQETQYF. The CDR3 coding sequence is TGCAGTGCTCAGCACAGAGACCAAGAGACCCAGTACTTC.

The chain has TRBV11-2 and TRBJ1-1, with TRBD1 as a possible D gene (5 bases). This CDR3 contains 14 residues. Between the trimmed V and J ends, which lost 3 bases and 1 base, there was a span of 9 bases. In germline, CDR1 is SGHAT, CDR2 FQNNGV. CDR3 region: CASSFWGRNTEAFF. For the CDR3, the DNA is TGTGCCAGCAGCTTCTGGGGGAGGAACACTGAAGCTTTCTTT.

In its sample, this clonotype was seen a few times. V usage is TRBV19 and J usage is TRBJ2-2; 13 bases align to TRBD2. The V gene's germline CDR1 is LNHDA and CDR2 SQIVND (reference sequence). Trimming took 5 bases from V and 5 from J; bases not matched to a gene: 5. The CDR3 has 16 residues. The CDR3 DNA is TGTGCCAGTAGTGTCACTAGCGGGGGGGTTACCGGGGAGCTGTTTTTT. This translates into CASSVTSGGVTGELFF.

The genes are TRBV7-2 and TRBJ1-6, with D uncertain. The CDR3 runs to 14 residues. CDR1 is SGHTA and CDR2 is FQGNSA in the germline V gene. The V end was cut by 3 bases, the J end by 7 bases, with 10 bases between. CDR3 residues: CASSFSRLNSPLHF. The DNA of the CDR3 is TGTGCCAGCAGCTTCAGCAGATTAAATTCACCCCTCCACTTT.

The CDR3 loop is CASSEIRGLVYGYTF. CDR3 sequence (DNA): TGTGCCAGCAGCGAAATCCGGGGCCTAGTTTATGGCTACACCTTC. This chain uses TRBV11-2 with TRBJ1-2, with D perhaps matching TRBD1 (5 bases). The germline V gene has CDR1 SGHAT and CDR2 FQNNGV. V dropped 5 bases and J dropped 5 bases, with 18 bases sitting between them. The CDR3 extends over 15 amino acids.

Only a few counts were recorded for this clonotype. The chain uses TRBV6-5 and TRBJ1-1; perhaps TRBD1 as D (5 bases). Germline loops: CDR1 MNHEY, CDR2 SVGAGI. There are 15 residues in the CDR3. The V end was cut by 0 bases, the J end by 5 bases, with 13 bases between. The CDR3 here is CASSYSTEEGTEAFF. The CDR3 DNA reads TGTGCCAGCAGTTACTCGACAGAAGAAGGAACTGAAGCTTTCTTT.

This chain joins TRBV6-2 or TRBV6-3 and TRBJ2-1, with 9 bases aligning to TRBD2. V lost 5 bases, J lost 3 bases, and 5 bases stayed unmatched. Germline CDR1 and CDR2: MNHEY and SVGEGT. The CDR3 length is 15 residues. The CDR3, as DNA: TGTGCCAGCAGTAGGAGCGGGGGGAACTACAATGAGCAGTTCTTC. Translation gives CASSRSGGNYNEQFF.

The chain recombines TRBV7-2 with TRBJ1-4; D perhaps matches TRBD1 (6 bases). CDR3 length: 15 amino acids. V was clipped by 1 base and J by 4 bases, with 10 bases between them. Germline V lookup: CDR1 SGHTA, CDR2 FQGNSA. CDR3 amino acids: CASSLGGTLNEKLFF. Written as DNA, the CDR3 is TGTGCCAGCAGCTTAGGGGGGACACTTAATGAAAAACTGTTTTTT. Supplemented by reference TRBV7-2 and TRBJ1-4, the full variable domain reads GAGVSQSPSNKVTEKGKDVELRCDPISGHTALYWYRQSLGQGLEFLIYFQGNSAPDKSGLPSDRFSAERTGGSVSTLTIQRTQQEDSAVYLCASSLGGTLNEKLFFGSGTQLSVL.

Only a few counts were recorded for this clonotype. This chain links TRBV6-1 with TRBJ2-1, with 15 bases matching TRBD2. The CDR3 runs 16 residues. Trimming cost V 5 bases and J 9 bases; bases outside gene matches: 8. CDR1 is MNHNS and CDR2 is SASEGT in the germline V gene. CDR3 loop: CASSPGLAGGQSEQFF. The CDR3 DNA follows: TGTGCCAGCAGTCCTGGACTAGCGGGGGGGCAAAGTGAGCAGTTCTTC.

This rearrangement joins TRBV5-1 to TRBJ2-1, with D perhaps being TRBD1 or TRBD2 (6 bases each). Germline values: CDR1 SGHRS, CDR2 YFSETQ. Between the trimmed V and J ends, which lost 4 bases and 3 bases, there was a span of 11 bases. The CDR3 consists of 14 residues. The CDR3 DNA follows: TGCGCCAGCAGCCCAAGGGGGGACTACAATGAGCAGTTCTTC. Its translation is CASSPRGDYNEQFF.

About this clonotype itself: It is unclear where the CDR3 begins or ends on the DNA, so no DNA is shown, and the CDR3 is as TCRdb lists it. The rearrangement uses TRBV7-9 and TRBJ2-7; the table assigns TRBD2, which was not confirmed against the DNA. Germline V CDR1 and CDR2: SEHNR, FQNEAQ (reference sequence). Including both end residues, the CDR3 is 20 amino acids long. This chain's CDR3 is CASSERANVLTFGAGYEQYF.

The rearrangement uses TRBV3-1 and TRBJ2-5, with D possibly matching TRBD2 (6 bases). The CDR3 is made up of 17 amino acids. V lost 4 bases and J lost 5, with 23 bases in between. Looked up from germline, CDR1 is LGHDT and CDR2 is YNNKEL (reference sequence). The CDR3 DNA sequence: TGTGCCAGCAGCCGGATGGCTGTTGGGGGGACGGAGGAGACCCAGTACTTC. This encodes CASSRMAVGGTEETQYF.

This clonotype appeared a few times. V is TRBV20-1 and J is TRBJ1-4; the D is unclear. In germline, CDR1 is DFQATT, CDR2 SNEGSKA (reference sequence). This CDR3 is built from 12 residues. The CDR3 sequence is CSVEEGGEKLFF. The DNA of the CDR3 is TGCAGCGTAGAGGAGGGAGGGGAAAAACTGTTTTTT.

The chain links TRBV29-1 to TRBJ1-2, with D possibly matching TRBD1 (5 bases). This CDR3 region has 13 residues. V was shortened by 6 bases and J by 0 bases, with 11 bases between the two germline ends. Germline assignment: CDR1 SQVTM and CDR2 ANQGSEA. The DNA for the CDR3 is TGCAGCGTAGCGACAGCTTCTAACTATGGCTACACCTTC. As protein: CSVATASNYGYTF.

This clonotype has only one observation. This chain joins TRBV9 and TRBJ1-1; 7 nucleotides match TRBD1. Trimming removed 4 bases from V and 5 bases from J; junction bases left unmatched: 11. The CDR3 has 15 amino acids. CDR1 and CDR2 (germline): SGDLS, YYNGEE. The CDR3 nucleotides read TGTGCCAGCAGCCCACGACAGGGAGGGTTTACTGAAGCTTTCTTT. This sequence encodes CASSPRQGGFTEAFF.

This clonotype turned up a few times. The V call is TRBV11-3, the J call TRBJ2-7; TRBD2 matches at 9 bases. The CDR3 is 13 residues long. Unmatched junction bases numbered 2, after V lost 6 bases and J lost 2 bases. Germline-derived CDR1 and CDR2 are SGHNT and YENEEA. The CDR3 sequence: CASRGGGAYEQYF. DNA for the CDR3: TGTGCCAGCAGGGGCGGGGGGGCCTACGAGCAGTACTTC.

The chain employs TRBV29-1 and TRBJ2-5, with a tentative D call TRBD1 (5 bases). Per germline, CDR1 SQVTM and CDR2 ANQGSEA. CDR3 length: 11 residues. With 6 bases removed from V and 3 bases from J, the gap between germline ends came to 8 bases. The CDR3 bases are TGCAGCGTAGGGGCTGAAGAGACCCAGTACTTC. Amino acid sequence: CSVGAEETQYF.

The rearrangement links TRBV7-9 to TRBJ1-1, with a weak D call TRBD1 (5 bases). This CDR3 is 16 amino acids long. Trimming left V 4 bases short and J 3 bases short, with 18 bases between. The germline CDR1 and CDR2 sequences are SEHNR and FQNEAQ (reference sequence). The CDR3 is CASSSQVPFVDTEAFF. CDR3 bases: TGTGCCAGCAGCTCACAGGTACCCTTCGTGGACACTGAAGCTTTCTTT.

There are a few counts of this clonotype. This chain connects TRBV19 to TRBJ1-5; D unresolved. CDR1 and CDR2 from the germline V gene are LNHDA and SQIVND (reference sequence). The V gene lost 5 bases and the J gene lost 3 bases, with 14 bases spanning the gap. This CDR3 is 15 amino acids long. The CDR3 region has the DNA TGTGCCAGTAGTCTCGATCGACGCCCCAATCAGCCCCAGCATTTT. It codes for CASSLDRRPNQPQHF.

This clonotype was picked up a small number of times. This rearrangement joins TRBV2 to TRBJ1-1; no clear D. Germline assignment: CDR1 SNHLY and CDR2 FYNNEI. This CDR3 has 13 amino acids. V gave up 4 bases and J gave up 2 bases, with 8 bases separating them. The CDR3 coding sequence is TGTGCCAGCAGTGTGTCCTTAAACACTGAAGCTTTCTTT. It translates to CASSVSLNTEAFF.